This T cell receptor beta chain was obtained from a study of blood T cell repertoires in COVID-19. On the study more broadly: COVID-19 samples from acute and convalescent phases originated in the United States, Italy and Spain. T cells, B-cell-depleted T cells, or PBMCs supplied cDNA or gDNA.

This CDR3 comprises 13 residues. Trimming pared 7 bases from V and 4 bases from J, leaving 16 bases between. Germline V CDR1 and CDR2: SQVTM, ANQGSEA. Authors' analysis steps: Scientists estimated how many nucleated cells there were by amplifying reference gene primers. This table comes from immunoSEQ multiplex PCR, and its TCRdb copy is limited to in-frame clones, with some not included. V, J and clone size derive from that table, while D and trimming were established from the DNA sequence. Among more than 55,000 clones listed, about 70% were seen once. The sequence came from a woman aged 70 to 79 with acute or convalescent COVID-19. The source material was peripheral blood. V usage is TRBV29-1 and J usage is TRBJ1-2, with D maybe TRBD1 (5 bases). CDR3 protein: CSALLPGLYGYTF. CDR3 coding DNA: TGCAGCGCACTCTTACCGGGACTCTATGGCTACACCTTC.